This TCR beta chain was recovered during a study of blood T cell repertoires in COVID-19. TCRdb keeps only in-frame clones here, not all; method: immunoSEQ multiplex PCR. The table includes 300,000 or so clones, roughly 90% detected once. CDR3 size: 14 residues. V was shortened by 5 bases and J by 6 bases, with 17 bases between the two germline ends. Germline V gene sequence: CDR1 SGHAT, CDR2 FQNNGV. The material sequenced was peripheral blood. The sequence derives from a woman aged 30 to 39 with COVID-19, enrolled during active disease. This sequence joins TRBV11-2 and TRBJ2-7; D call uncertain. The CDR3 is CASSASTAPGEQYF. The DNA for the CDR3 is TGTGCCAGCAGCGCGTCGACTGCGCCGGGCGAGCAGTACTTC.